These 25 T cell receptor beta chains came from one sample sequenced in a study of beta chain features in type 1 diabetes. What these receptors recognize is not known. Study-level points and caveats: Within each of all four CD4+ subsets, Type 1 diabetes patients had TCRB CDR3s that were moderately but significantly shorter.

Sequencing targeted expressed TCRB transcripts, as all isolated RNA had been reverse transcribed. Assay used: immunoSEQ multiplex PCR; TCRdb lists only in-frame clones, some missing. The data hold over 200,000 clones, with under 13% observed a single time. Material for sequencing was naive CD4+ T cells from blood. Receptors were obtained from a man aged 25 to 40 with type 1 diabetes.

The chain is built from TRBV5-1 and TRBJ2-1, with D tentatively TRBD1 (5 bases). The CDR3 loop spans 15 amino acids. Trimming shortened V by 4 bases and J by 7 bases, and 18 bases separated the two germline ends. Germline loops: CDR1 SGHRS, CDR2 YFSETQ. The chain's CDR3 is CASSGLGQEWNEQFF. Written as DNA, the CDR3 is TGCGCCAGCAGCGGGCTCGGACAAGAGTGGAATGAGCAGTTCTTC.

The genes are TRBV6-6 and TRBJ2-7; the D gene is possibly TRBD1 (6 bases). The CDR3 is 12 amino acids. The V gene lost 0 bases and the J gene lost 7 bases, with 7 bases spanning the gap. The germline V gene encodes CDR1 MNHNY and CDR2 SVGAGI (reference sequence). The CDR3 DNA follows: TGTGCCAGCAGTTACTCTCAGGGGGAGCAGTACTTC. It encodes CASSYSQGEQYF.

This clone was detected a few times. The V call is TRBV29-1, the J call TRBJ2-7; possible D gene TRBD2, 6 bases. CDR1 and CDR2 (germline): SQVTM, ANQGSEA. Trimming took 7 bases from V and 4 from J, leaving 17 bases between them. This CDR3 has 13 residues. The DNA for the CDR3 is TGCAGCGCCCAGTCGGGGGAACTTTACGAGCAGTACTTC. Translating it yields CSAQSGELYEQYF.

V usage is TRBV7-9 and J usage is TRBJ1-6, with a weak D call TRBD1 (6 bases). Trimming pared 3 bases from V and 7 bases from J, leaving 7 bases between. The V gene's germline CDR1 is SEHNR and CDR2 FQNEAQ (reference sequence). The CDR3 has 13 residues. The CDR3 nucleotides read TGTGCCAGCAGCTTTACAGGGAATTCACCCCTCCACTTT. Residues: CASSFTGNSPLHF.

This clone occurred a few times. The chain recombines TRBV5-1 with TRBJ1-1, with D perhaps matching TRBD1 (5 bases). V was clipped by 0 bases and J by 6 bases, with 9 bases between them. The CDR3 has 13 residues. Germline CDR1 is SGHRS and CDR2 is YFSETQ. CDR3 nucleotides: TGCGCCAGCAGCTTGGGACAGAGCCCTGAAGCTTTCTTT. Its translation: CASSLGQSPEAFF.

The chain has TRBV29-1 and TRBJ1-1, with TRBD1 as a possible D gene (6 bases). Germline V gene lookup returns CDR1 SQVTM and CDR2 ANQGSEA. V lost 5 bases and J 5 bases, leaving 18 bases between the germline ends. The CDR3 runs to 14 residues. The CDR3 coding sequence is TGCAGCGTTCACACCCTAGGGGGAAGAACTGAAGCTTTCTTT. This encodes CSVHTLGGRTEAFF.

The CDR3 loop reads CASSWGDLQETQYF. The CDR3 nucleotides read TGCGCCAGCAGCTGGGGGGACCTCCAAGAGACCCAGTACTTC. The rearrangement uses TRBV5-1 and TRBJ2-5; TRBD2 might be the D (6 bases). V dropped 3 bases and J dropped 1 base, with 10 bases sitting between them. The CDR3 is made up of 14 amino acids. The germline V gene has CDR1 SGHRS and CDR2 YFSETQ.

This clone turned up a few times. V and J are TRBV5-1 and TRBJ2-5; D perhaps matches TRBD2 (6 bases). Between the trimmed V and J ends, which lost 3 bases and 5 bases, there was a span of 17 bases. This CDR3 contains 15 residues. Germline assignment: CDR1 SGHRS and CDR2 YFSETQ. CDR3: CASSYGGGWVETQYF. CDR3 DNA: TGCGCCAGCAGCTACGGGGGAGGTTGGGTTGAGACCCAGTACTTC.

This clone was detected a few times. This chain links TRBV15 with TRBJ1-1; 7 bases match TRBD1. V shed 5 bases and J 4 bases; nucleotides not matched to a gene: 4. Germline CDR1 reads LNHNV; CDR2 reads YYDKDF (reference sequence). This CDR3 is 13 amino acids long. Here the CDR3 reads CATSPRGATEAFF. CDR3 coding DNA: TGTGCCACCAGCCCCAGGGGGGCCACTGAAGCTTTCTTT.

In this sample, this clone turned up a few times. This chain links TRBV7-9 with TRBJ2-1; 8 bases agree with TRBD2. Unmatched junction bases numbered 9, after V lost 3 bases and J lost 11 bases. The CDR3 spans 14 residues. CDR1 is SEHNR and CDR2 is FQNEAQ in the germline V gene (reference sequence). The CDR3 reads CASSLSSGGKKQFF. The DNA of the CDR3 is TGTGCCAGCAGCTTGTCGAGCGGGGGAAAGAAGCAGTTCTTC.

The CDR3 DNA reads as TGTGCCAGCAGCTCTCAAGCGAGGACTGAAGCTTTCTTT. Its translation: CASSSQARTEAFF. This chain connects TRBV7-3 to TRBJ1-1; D is ambiguous. The V end lost 4 bases, the J end lost 5 bases, and 11 bases lay between the germline ends. This CDR3 is built from 13 residues. Germline CDR1 and CDR2: SGHTA and FQGTGA.

This clone was detected a few times. The chain couples TRBV4-3 to TRBJ2-6; D uncertain. The germline V gene has CDR1 LGHNA and CDR2 YSLEER. Trimming removed 3 bases from V and 0 bases from J, with 9 bases in between. The CDR3 is 16 amino acids. This chain's CDR3 is CASSQTGSSGANVLTF. In DNA form, the CDR3 reads TGCGCCAGCAGCCAGACTGGCAGCTCTGGGGCCAACGTCCTGACTTTC.

V usage is TRBV5-1 and J usage is TRBJ2-6, with D possibly TRBD1 on 5 matching bases. V was pared by 0 bases and J by 0 bases, with 13 bases between. This CDR3 is built from 18 residues. The germline V gene encodes CDR1 SGHRS and CDR2 YFSETQ. This CDR3 reads CASSLGQGALSGANVLTF. Here the CDR3 DNA reads TGCGCCAGCAGCTTGGGTCAGGGCGCCCTCTCTGGGGCCAACGTCCTGACTTTC.

This clone was counted between two and nine times. This chain joins TRBV30 and TRBJ1-5, with D possibly matching TRBD1 (5 bases). Germline values: CDR1 GTSNPN, CDR2 SVGIG (reference sequence). V shed 2 bases and J shed 9 bases, with 20 bases lying between them. The CDR3 length is 15 residues. DNA for the CDR3: TGTGCCTGGAGTCCTCCTATTACAGGCGGTCGGCCCCAGCATTTT. Protein product: CAWSPPITGGRPQHF.

The chain is built from TRBV4-2 and TRBJ2-5; 10 bases line up with TRBD2. Germline assignment: CDR1 LGHNA and CDR2 YNFKEQ. J gave up 0 bases and V 3 bases, and 10 bases lay outside the gene matches. CDR3 length: 18 amino acids. DNA for the CDR3: TGTGCCAGCAGCCAGGCGGTCCGGACTAGCGGCAACCAAGAGACCCAGTACTTC. Encoded protein: CASSQAVRTSGNQETQYF.

This rearrangement joins TRBV10-3 to TRBJ1-2, with 10 nucleotides matching TRBD1. The V segment lost 3 bases and the J segment 5 bases; nucleotides outside the gene matches: 12. Per the germline V gene, CDR1 is ENHRY and CDR2 is SYGVKD. The CDR3 consists of 17 residues. The CDR3 region is CAISERGQGIYGYGYTF. Here the CDR3 DNA reads TGTGCCATCAGTGAACGGGGACAGGGGATATACGGTTATGGCTACACCTTC.

The chain uses TRBV9 and TRBJ2-1; TRBD2 matches at 7 bases. CDR3 length equals 15 residues. The J segment lost 7 bases and the V segment lost 0 bases, leaving 7 bases of the junction unmatched. Germline V gene sequence: CDR1 SGDLS, CDR2 YYNGEE. The CDR3 protein is CASSVATSNVNEQFF. The CDR3 DNA is TGTGCCAGCAGCGTAGCGACTAGCAATGTAAATGAGCAGTTCTTC.

The chain combines TRBV28 with TRBJ2-5; a weak D match, TRBD2 (6 bases). The V end lost 4 bases, the J end lost 5 bases, and 8 bases lay between the germline ends. This CDR3 is built from 12 residues. CDR1 and CDR2 from the germline V gene are MDHEN and SYDVKM. CDR3 sequence (DNA): TGTGCCAGCAGTTCCGCGGGGGAGACCCAGTACTTC. Protein: CASSSAGETQYF.

The chain uses TRBV30 and TRBJ2-6; TRBD1 is a possible D gene (6 bases). V was cut by 3 bases and J by 3 bases, with 12 bases left in between. CDR1 is GTSNPN, CDR2 SVGIG, per germline (reference sequence). The CDR3 is 15 amino acids. The CDR3 sequence is CAWSTQGSGANVLTF. The CDR3 coding sequence is TGTGCCTGGAGCACACAGGGAAGTGGGGCCAACGTCCTGACTTTC.

This sequence joins TRBV6-1 and TRBJ2-7; D is perhaps TRBD1 (7 bases). Trimming removed 6 bases at V and 2 bases at J, with 17 bases between. The CDR3 is 15 amino acids. Germline lookup yields CDR1 MNHNS and CDR2 SASEGT. Here the CDR3 reads CASSPGQGGTYEQYF. The DNA of the CDR3 is TGTGCCAGCAGCCCCGGGCAGGGGGGAACCTACGAGCAGTACTTC.

This clone was counted a few times. V gene TRBV21-1 combines with J gene TRBJ1-6; whether TRBD1, the table's D call, matches the DNA was not checked. TRBV21-1 constitutes a pseudogene. The CDR3 contains 18 residues. The CDR3, as DNA: TGTGCCAGCAGCCTCTTGCGAGATCGGGACAGAAAAAATTCACCCCTCCACTTT. Translation gives CASSLLRDRDRKNSPLHF.

This clone was seen only a few times. The V and J genes are TRBV2 and TRBJ1-6; D not resolved. The CDR3 is made up of 13 amino acids. Trimming removed 7 bases from V and 10 bases from J, with 14 bases in between. Germline CDR1 and CDR2: SNHLY and FYNNEI. CDR3: CASIRSEQSPLHF. Written as DNA, the CDR3 is TGTGCCAGCATCCGCAGTGAACAATCACCCCTCCACTTT.

J is TRBJ2-5 and V is TRBV7-7, with D possibly matching TRBD1 (5 bases). CDR1 and CDR2 from the germline V gene are SSHAT and FNYEAQ (reference sequence). The CDR3 contains 13 residues. The CDR3 region is CASKGISQETQYF. DNA of the CDR3: TGTGCTAGTAAGGGGATTAGCCAAGAGACCCAGTACTTC.

The chain's CDR3 is CASSPGGRINSPLHF. The CDR3, as DNA: TGTGCCAGCAGCCCAGGGGGACGAATTAATTCACCCCTCCACTTT. The chain joins TRBV7-2 to TRBJ1-6; 7 positions agree with TRBD1. Germline trimming cut 5 bases from V and 6 bases from J; bases unmatched to any gene: 7. Per the germline V gene, CDR1 is SGHTA and CDR2 is FQGNSA. CDR3 length equals 15 residues.

The chain carries TRBV27 and TRBJ1-6, with TRBD1 as a possible D gene (6 bases). The germline V gene has CDR1 MNHEY and CDR2 SMNVEV (reference sequence). Deletions cut 2 bases from V and 3 bases from J, with 8 bases between. CDR3 length: 15 amino acids. The CDR3 loop reads CASSLGGVYNSPLHF. CDR3 DNA sequence: TGTGCCAGCAGTTTAGGGGGCGTCTATAATTCACCCCTCCACTTT.